These 11 T cell receptor beta chains came from one sample sequenced in a study of T-cell memory formation after mild COVID-19. TCRdb recomputed calls from the 5' RACE reads with MiXCR, one row per CDR3 protein. Among under 250,000 distinct CDR3 sequences listed, around 10% were seen once. The specimen sequenced was PBMCs or a T cell subset sorted from them (not recorded which). The receptor set was obtained from a young man who had mild COVID-19 (a few samples of this study predate the infection). Cell type and time point are not known.

This clonotype was counted many times. The rearrangement uses TRBV7-9 and TRBJ2-7, with 9 bases identical to TRBD2. Germline trimming cut 5 bases from V and 4 bases from J; bases unmatched to any gene: 6. The germline CDR1 and CDR2 sequences are SEHNR and FQNEAQ (reference sequence). The length of the CDR3 is 14 residues. The CDR3 DNA reads as TGTGCCAGCAGCCGTAGCGGGGGTGGATACGAGCAGTACTTC. Its translation: CASSRSGGGYEQYF.

The rearrangement uses TRBV5-5 and TRBJ2-5, with 9 bases fitting TRBD2. The V and J ends lost 4 bases and 5 bases, in that order; junction bases with no gene match: 15. The CDR3 extends over 17 amino acids. The germline CDR1 and CDR2 sequences are SGHKS and YYEKEE (reference sequence). CDR3 loop: CASSGGGSGGHWETQYF. CDR3 sequence (DNA): TGTGCCAGCAGCGGGGGCGGTAGCGGGGGCCACTGGGAGACCCAGTACTTC.

This clonotype was recorded at least ten times. The chain links TRBV6-6 to TRBJ1-4; D is undetermined. The CDR3 length is 15 residues. Germline lookup yields CDR1 MNHNY and CDR2 SVGAGI (reference sequence). V gave up 8 bases and J gave up 0 bases, with 13 bases separating them. Here the CDR3 reads CASPPAEATNEKLFF. The CDR3 nucleotides are TGTGCCAGCCCACCGGCGGAAGCAACTAATGAAAAACTGTTTTTT.

This chain connects TRBV9 to TRBJ1-1, with D tentatively TRBD1 (5 bases). V lost 3 bases and J lost 1, with 7 bases in between. Germline V gene sequence: CDR1 SGDLS, CDR2 YYNGEE. The length of the CDR3 is 13 residues. CDR3 nucleotides: TGTGCCAGCAGCGCCCAGGGGAACACTGAAGCTTTCTTT. Translating gives CASSAQGNTEAFF.

The sample holds a few counts of this clonotype. This CDR3 is CSARLAGGLSEQFF. CDR3 nucleotides: TGCAGTGCTAGATTGGCGGGGGGGCTCAGTGAGCAGTTCTTC. The chain couples TRBV20-1 to TRBJ2-1; 9 bases align to TRBD2. Germline assignment: CDR1 DFQATT and CDR2 SNEGSKA (reference sequence). The trim removed 2 bases at V and 9 bases at J, leaving 8 bases unmatched. This CDR3 has 14 amino acids.

This clonotype was counted ten times or more. The chain is built from TRBV5-4 and TRBJ2-1, with no clear D. This CDR3 is 13 amino acids long. The germline gives CDR1 SGHNT, CDR2 YYREEE (reference sequence). V was trimmed by 5 bases and J by 8 bases, leaving 14 bases between them. CDR3 DNA: TGTGCCAGCAGTGAACAGTTCAAGGATGAGCAGTTCTTC. Translating gives CASSEQFKDEQFF.

Ten or more counts support this clonotype. This chain links TRBV5-1 with TRBJ2-7, with a tentative D call TRBD1 (5 bases). Between the trimmed V and J ends, which lost 5 bases and 5 bases, there was a span of 14 bases. Germline-derived CDR1 and CDR2 are SGHRS and YFSETQ. The CDR3 loop spans 13 amino acids. The DNA of the CDR3 is TGCGCCAGCAGGAATCAGGGATCCGACGAGCAGTACTTC. Protein sequence: CASRNQGSDEQYF.

This clonotype was counted a few times. The rearrangement links TRBV4-2 to TRBJ2-1, with a weak D call TRBD1 (5 bases). V lost 0 bases and J 11 bases, leaving 14 bases between the germline ends. CDR1 and CDR2 from the germline V gene are LGHNA and YNFKEQ. The CDR3 has 14 amino acids. CDR3 nucleotide sequence: TGTGCCAGCAGCCAAGATGGGGTGGGGCTACAGCAGTTCTTC. It yields the protein CASSQDGVGLQQFF.

The table lists this clonotype with a few counts. V and J are TRBV4-1 and TRBJ2-7, with D hard to call. The V gene's germline CDR1 is MGHRA and CDR2 YSYEKL. V was clipped by 1 base and J by 4 bases, with 14 bases between them. This CDR3 comprises 15 residues. Written as DNA, the CDR3 is TGCGCCAGCAGCCAAGCCCCGGCGGTCGGATACGAGCAGTACTTC. Translated: CASSQAPAVGYEQYF.

This rearrangement joins TRBV7-2 to TRBJ1-1; tentatively, D is TRBD1 (5 bases). The V gene's germline CDR1 is SGHTA and CDR2 FQGNSA. The V and J ends lost 5 bases and 4 bases respectively, with 17 bases between them. The CDR3 sequence is 15 residues long. Here the CDR3 reads CASSGGGGRGTEAFF. The CDR3 region has the DNA TGTGCCAGCAGCGGGGGTGGGGGTAGGGGCACTGAAGCTTTCTTT.

V usage is TRBV4-3 and J usage is TRBJ2-2, with 9 bases aligning to TRBD1. Trimming at V came to 3 bases and at J to 6 bases, leaving 5 bases not matched to a gene. Germline CDR1 is LGHNA and CDR2 is YSLEER. This CDR3 region has 15 residues. The CDR3 DNA follows: TGCGCCAGCAGCCAGATAGGACAGGGGTCCGGGGAGCTGTTTTTT. Protein product: CASSQIGQGSGELFF.